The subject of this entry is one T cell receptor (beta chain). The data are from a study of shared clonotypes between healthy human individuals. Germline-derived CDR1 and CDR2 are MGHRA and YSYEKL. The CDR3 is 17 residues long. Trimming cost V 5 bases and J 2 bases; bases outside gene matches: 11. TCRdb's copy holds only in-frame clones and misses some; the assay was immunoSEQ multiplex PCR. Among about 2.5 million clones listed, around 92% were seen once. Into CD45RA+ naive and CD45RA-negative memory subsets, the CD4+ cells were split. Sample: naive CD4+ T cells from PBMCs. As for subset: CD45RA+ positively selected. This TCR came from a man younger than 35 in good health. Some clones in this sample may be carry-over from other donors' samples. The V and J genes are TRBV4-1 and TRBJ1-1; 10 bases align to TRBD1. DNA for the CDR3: TGCGCCAGCAGCACCGACAGGGGGCGCGCGGGCAACACTGAAGCTTTCTTT. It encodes CASSTDRGRAGNTEAFF.